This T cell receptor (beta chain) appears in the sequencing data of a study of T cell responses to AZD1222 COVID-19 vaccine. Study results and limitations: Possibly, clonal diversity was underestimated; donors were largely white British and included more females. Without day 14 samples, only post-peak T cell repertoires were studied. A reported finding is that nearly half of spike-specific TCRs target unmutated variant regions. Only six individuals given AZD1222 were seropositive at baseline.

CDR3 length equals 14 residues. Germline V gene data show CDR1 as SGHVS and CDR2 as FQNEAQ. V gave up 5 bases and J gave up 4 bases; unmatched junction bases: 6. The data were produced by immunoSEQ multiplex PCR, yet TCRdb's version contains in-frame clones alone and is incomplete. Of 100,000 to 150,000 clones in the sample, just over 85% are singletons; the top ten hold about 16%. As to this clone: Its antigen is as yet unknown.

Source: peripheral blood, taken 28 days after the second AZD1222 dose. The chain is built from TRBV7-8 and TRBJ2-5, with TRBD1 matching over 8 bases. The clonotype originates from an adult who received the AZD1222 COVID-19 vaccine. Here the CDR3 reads CASSGQGGGETQYF. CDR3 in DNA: TGTGCCAGCAGCGGACAGGGCGGAGGAGAGACCCAGTACTTC.